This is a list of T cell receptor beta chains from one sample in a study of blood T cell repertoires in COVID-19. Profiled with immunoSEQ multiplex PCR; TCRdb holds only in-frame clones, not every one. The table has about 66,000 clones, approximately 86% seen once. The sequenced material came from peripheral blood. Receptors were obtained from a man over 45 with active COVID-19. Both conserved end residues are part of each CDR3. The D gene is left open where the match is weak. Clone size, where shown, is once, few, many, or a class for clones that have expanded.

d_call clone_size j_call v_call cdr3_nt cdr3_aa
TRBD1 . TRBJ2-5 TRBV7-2 TGTGCCAGCAGTTTACAGGGGGGTCAAGAGACCCAGTACTTC CASSLQGGQETQYF
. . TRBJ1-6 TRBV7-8 TGTGCCAGCAGCTTAGTGGGGGCTGCATATAATTCACCCCTCCACTTT CASSLVGAAYNSPLHF
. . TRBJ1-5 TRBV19 TGTGCCAGTAGTCGAGGCAATCAGCCCCAGCATTTT CASSRGNQPQHF
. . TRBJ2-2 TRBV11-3 TGTGCCAGCAGCTCTTTCAACACCGGGGAGCTGTTTTTT CASSSFNTGELFF
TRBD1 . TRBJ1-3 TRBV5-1 TGCGCCAGCAGCTGGGAGGGACAGGGCCTGGCTGGAAACACCATATATTTT CASSWEGQGLAGNTIYF
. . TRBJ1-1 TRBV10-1 TGCGCCAGCAGTGAAAGCCGAAGTGAAGCTTTCTTT CASSESRSEAFF
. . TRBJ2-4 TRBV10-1 TGCGCCAGCAGTGGGTTTATGGGGGGACCACGGTACTTC CASSGFMGGPRYF
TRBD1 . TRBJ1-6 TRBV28 TGTGCCAGCACAACAGGGGGCATTTCACCCCTCCACTTT CASTTGGISPLHF
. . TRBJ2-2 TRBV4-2 TGTGCCAGCAGCCAAGATCCCGGAGGCACCGGGGAGCTGTTTTTT CASSQDPGGTGELFF
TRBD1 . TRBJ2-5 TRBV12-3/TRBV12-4 TGTGCCAGCAGGTCCGACAGGGAAGAGACCCAGTACTTC CASRSDREETQYF
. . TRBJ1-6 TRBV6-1 TGTGCCAGCAGTGATCGGGTGCCGGGTTCACCCCTCCACTTT CASSDRVPGSPLHF
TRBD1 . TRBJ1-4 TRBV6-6 TGTGCCAGCCTAAAAGACAGGGGCCCCCGGGGTGAAAAACTGTTTTTT CASLKDRGPRGEKLFF
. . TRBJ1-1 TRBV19 TGTGCCAGTAGGAGCTGGGCAGAGGACTCATCACCCGGGGGAGAAGCTTTCTTT CASRSWAEDSSPGGEAFF
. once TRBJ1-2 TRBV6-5 TGTGCCAGCAAGTTCGACCTCGGGGGTGGCTACACCTTC CASKFDLGGGYTF
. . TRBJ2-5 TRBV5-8 TGTGCCAGCAGCAGCGGACTAAAAGCGGAGACCCAGTACTTC CASSSGLKAETQYF
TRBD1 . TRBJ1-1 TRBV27 TGTGCCAGCAGTGACGAGAGACAGGGGATCACTGAAGCTTTCTTT CASSDERQGITEAFF
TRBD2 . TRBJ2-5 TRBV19 TGTGCCAGTAGTAACCGAGCGGGGGGCGAGACCCAGTACTTC CASSNRAGGETQYF
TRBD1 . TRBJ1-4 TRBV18 TGTGCCAGCTCACCCGACAGGGGTCGAGGTGAAAAACTGTTTTTT CASSPDRGRGEKLFF
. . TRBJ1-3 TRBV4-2 TGTGCCAGCAGCCAAGTTCCAGGGGTCGGAAACACCATATATTTT CASSQVPGVGNTIYF
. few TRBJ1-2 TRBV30 TGTGCCTGGAGTGTTGAGGCTAACTATGGCTACACCTTC CAWSVEANYGYTF
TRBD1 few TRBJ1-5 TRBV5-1 TGCGCCAGCAGCCCGGGGACAGGGGAGCAGCCCCAGCATTTT CASSPGTGEQPQHF
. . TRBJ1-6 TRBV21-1 TGTGCCAGCAGCAAACGGGCAGGGAATTCACCCCTCCACTTT CASSKRAGNSPLHF
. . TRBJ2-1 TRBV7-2 TGTGCCAGCAGCTTATCAGCGGGCTCCTACAATGAGCAGTTCTTC CASSLSAGSYNEQFF
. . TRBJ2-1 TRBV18 TGTGCCAGCTCACCACCCCATAGCGGAGGGGTCCATGAGCAGTTCTTC CASSPPHSGGVHEQFF
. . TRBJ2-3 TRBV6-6 TGTGCCAGCAGCCCCTCACACGTCACAGATACGCAGTATTTT CASSPSHVTDTQYF
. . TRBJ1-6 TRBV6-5 TGTGCCAGCAGTTCCGGGGGAGCGGGTTCACCCCTCCACTTT CASSSGGAGSPLHF
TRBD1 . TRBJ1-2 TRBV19 TGTGCCAGTAGTAGAGGACAGGCGGTTAGCTATGGCTACACCTTC CASSRGQAVSYGYTF
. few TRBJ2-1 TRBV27 TGTGCCAGCAGACCGGGGGCGGGAGCCCCCAATGAGCAGTTCTTC CASRPGAGAPNEQFF
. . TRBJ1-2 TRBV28 TGTGCCAGCAGTCTTCAGGTGCCTAACTATGGCTACACCTTC CASSLQVPNYGYTF
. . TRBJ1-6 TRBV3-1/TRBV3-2 TGTGCCAGCAGCCAAGATTATGGGGAGATAGGTTCACCCCTCCACTTT CASSQDYGEIGSPLHF
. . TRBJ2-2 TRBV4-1 TGCGCCAGCAACGAAAGAACGGGAGTAGCCGGGGAGCTGTTTTTT CASNERTGVAGELFF
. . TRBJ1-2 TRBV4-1 TGCGCCAGCAGCCAAGATGATGACAGTTCAAACTATGGCTACACCTTC CASSQDDDSSNYGYTF
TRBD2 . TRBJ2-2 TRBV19 TGTGCCAGTAGCTCCCCGGGCGGGAGCGGCACCGGGGAGCTGTTTTTT CASSSPGGSGTGELFF
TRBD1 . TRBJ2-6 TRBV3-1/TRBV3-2 TGTGCCAGCAGCCAAGACCCTAAGCTGGACAGGGGAGAACAGGGCTCTGGGGCCAACGTCCTGACTTTC CASSQDPKLDRGEQGSGANVLTF
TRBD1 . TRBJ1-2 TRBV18 TGTGCCAGCTCAACAAACCGGGACAGGGGCGACGGCTACACCTTC CASSTNRDRGDGYTF
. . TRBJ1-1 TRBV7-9 TGTGCCAGCAGCCCAGACCGAGTGACAGGAGTGAACACTGAAGCTTTCTTT CASSPDRVTGVNTEAFF
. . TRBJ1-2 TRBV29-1 TGCAGCGCCGCTCGAGGGAGGGAGGGGGAGGGAGGCTACACCTTC CSAARGREGEGGYTF
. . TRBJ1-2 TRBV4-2 TGTGCCAGCAGCCAAGAGGGCGGACACCACGGTGGCTACACCTTC CASSQEGGHHGGYTF
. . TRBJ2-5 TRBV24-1 TGTGCCACCAGTCAGGGATGGGAGACCCAGTACTTC CATSQGWETQYF
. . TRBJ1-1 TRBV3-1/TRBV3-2 TGTGCCAGCAGCTTCCGACAGAACACTGAAGCTTTCTTT CASSFRQNTEAFF